This T cell receptor beta chain was retrieved from a study of T cell responses to AZD1222 COVID-19 vaccine. Some clones are missing from TCRdb's copy, which holds only in-frame ones; the method was immunoSEQ multiplex PCR. The sample holds about 100,000 clones; more than 75% are singletons and the top ten take more than 3.5%. The origin of this receptor is an adult in good health. Sequencing used peripheral blood, obtained on day 0 of MenACWY control vaccination.

The CDR3 DNA is TGTGCCAGCAGTTACTCGACGGGGGCCTATGGCTACACCTTC. It codes for CASSYSTGAYGYTF. The chain has TRBV6-5 and TRBJ1-2; a weak D match, TRBD1 (6 bases). This CDR3 has 14 amino acids. V was shortened by 0 bases and J by 4 bases, with 9 bases between the two germline ends. Germline loops: CDR1 MNHEY, CDR2 SVGAGI.